The T cell receptor beta chain under discussion was sequenced for a study of technical replicates of blood from a handful of donors. Method: immunoSEQ multiplex PCR; TCRdb's copy keeps in-frame clones and lacks some. The sample yields under 70,000 clones, around 84% seen once. The CDR3 loop spans 15 amino acids. The V segment lost 4 bases and the J segment 0 bases; nucleotides outside the gene matches: 6. Germline V gives CDR1 SGHVS, CDR2 FQNEAQ. Sequencing was performed on PBMCs. The chain couples TRBV7-8 to TRBJ2-7; 7 nucleotides line up with TRBD1. This sequence originates from a human donor in good health. Some clones in this sample may be carry-over from other donors' samples. The DNA for the CDR3 is TGTGCCAGCAGCTCCACAGGGGTAAGCTCCTACGAGCAGTACTTC. This translates into CASSSTGVSSYEQYF.